These 13 T cell receptor beta chains were sequenced from one sample in a study of breast tumors, draining lymph nodes, adjacent tissues. Axillary draining lymph nodes of breast cancer patients supplied the node samples. TCRdb reanalysed the multiplex PCR reads using MiXCR and keeps one entry per CDR3 protein. The sample includes approximately 150,000 distinct CDR3 sequences, about 30% seen only once; the top ten take approximately 2.3%. Sequenced: axillary lymph node tissue. These receptors all come from a female donor with breast cancer. Some clones in this sample may be carry-over from other donors' samples.

Concerning this clonotype itself: This could be a read error, since a much larger clone is one nucleotide away. The chain joins TRBV5-1 to TRBJ2-3; the D gene is possibly TRBD2 (6 bases). The CDR3 covers 17 residues. The germline V and J ends were trimmed by 2 bases and 0 bases, with 16 bases remaining between them. Per the germline V gene, CDR1 is SGHRS and CDR2 is YFSETQ. The CDR3 bases are TGCGCCAGCAGCTTTGATCCGCTGGGGGGTAGCACAGATACGCAGTATTTT. Its protein product is CASSFDPLGGSTDTQYF.

This clonotype has a handful of counts. The chain has TRBV10-1 and TRBJ1-5, with 7 positions matching TRBD1. The junction had 8 bases not matched to a gene; V was cut back by 3 bases and J by 3 bases. The CDR3 has 16 amino acids. Germline V gives CDR1 WNHNN, CDR2 SYGVQD (reference sequence). The CDR3 DNA reads as TGCGCCAGCAGTGAAACCGGGACAGTTAACAATCAGCCCCAGCATTTT. Its translation is CASSETGTVNNQPQHF.

As concerns this clonotype: A much larger clone lies one base from this, so it may be a read error. V usage is TRBV20-1 and J usage is TRBJ2-5, with TRBD1 matching over 9 bases. V shed 6 bases, J shed 5 bases, and the junction held 7 bases outside the gene matches. The CDR3 covers 13 residues. CDR1 is DFQATT, CDR2 SNEGSKA, per germline (reference sequence). Here the CDR3 reads CSARRQGGETQYF. The CDR3 nucleotides read TGCAGTGCCCGAAGACAGGGGGGGGAGACCCAGTACTTC.

For the CDR3, the DNA is TGCAGTGCTAAGGGACAGGCCAACACTGAAGCTTTCTTT. The encoded protein is CSAKGQANTEAFF. The chain has TRBV20-1 and TRBJ1-1, with 8 bases matching TRBD1. This CDR3 region has 13 residues. With 4 bases clipped from V and 2 bases from J, the junction kept 3 bases outside the gene matches. CDR1 and CDR2 from the germline V gene are DFQATT and SNEGSKA (reference sequence).

This clonotype has a handful of counts. V usage is TRBV20-1 and J usage is TRBJ1-1; D remains unclear. Germline values: CDR1 DFQATT, CDR2 SNEGSKA (reference sequence). Trimming pared 7 bases from V and 1 base from J, leaving 7 bases between. The CDR3 has 11 residues. The CDR3 loop reads CSGHRNTEAFF. The CDR3 DNA sequence: TGCAGTGGGCACAGGAACACTGAAGCTTTCTTT.

There are many counts of this clonotype. The V gene is TRBV18, the J gene TRBJ1-6; weak D call: TRBD1 (5 bases). Between the trimmed V and J ends, which lost 5 bases and 5 bases, there was a span of 16 bases. This CDR3 is 16 amino acids long. CDR1 and CDR2 (germline): KGHSH, LQKENI. The CDR3 DNA follows: TGTGCCAGCTCATACCAAGTTGGGGCCGATAATTCACCCCTCCACTTT. It encodes CASSYQVGADNSPLHF.

In this sample, this clonotype turned up many times. The chain couples TRBV19 to TRBJ1-2; 9 bases are shared with TRBD1. The CDR3 spans 16 residues. With 4 bases clipped from V and 2 bases from J, the junction kept 8 bases outside the gene matches. In germline, CDR1 is LNHDA, CDR2 SQIVND (reference sequence). CDR3 residues: CASSKGRGQGNYGYTF. Here the CDR3 DNA reads TGTGCCAGTAGTAAGGGGAGAGGACAGGGGAACTATGGCTACACCTTC.

This clonotype was found many times. J is TRBJ2-1 and V is TRBV9; D is unresolved. The CDR3 covers 13 residues. The germline V and J ends were trimmed by 4 bases and 5 bases, with 10 bases remaining between them. The germline CDR1 and CDR2 sequences are SGDLS and YYNGEE. CDR3 in DNA: TGTGCCAGCAGCCCCCGTTTTGACAATGAGCAGTTCTTC. Translated, it gives CASSPRFDNEQFF.

The chain recombines TRBV19 with TRBJ1-5; 12 bases match TRBD1. V shed 4 bases, J shed 3 bases, and the junction held 4 bases outside the gene matches. CDR1 and CDR2 from the germline V gene are LNHDA and SQIVND (reference sequence). The length of the CDR3 is 16 residues. Here the CDR3 reads CASSTGTGGDNQPQHF. In DNA form, the CDR3 reads TGTGCCAGTAGTACGGGGACAGGGGGCGACAATCAGCCCCAGCATTTT.

This clonotype has a count of ten or more. This chain uses TRBV11-2 with TRBJ1-5; a possible D gene is TRBD1 (6 bases). The CDR3 loop spans 16 amino acids. V was trimmed by 5 bases and J by 4 bases, leaving 18 bases between them. Germline-derived CDR1 and CDR2 are SGHAT and FQNNGV. The CDR3 spells CASSPGVAGWNQPQHF. Here the CDR3 DNA reads TGTGCCAGCAGCCCAGGGGTGGCAGGGTGGAATCAGCCCCAGCATTTT. The full variable domain, its missing parts supplied by reference TRBV11-2 and TRBJ1-5, is EAGVAQSPRYKIIEKRQSVAFWCNPISGHATLYWYQQILGQGPKLLIQFQNNGVVDDSQLPKDRFSAERLKGVDSTLKIQPAKLEDSAVYLCASSPGVAGWNQPQHFGDGTRLSIL.

A word on this clonotype: A much larger clone differs from this one at a single base, so this may be a read error. The CDR3 does not end in the conserved phenylalanine or tryptophan, so this is likely a read error. This rearrangement joins TRBV28 to TRBJ1-3; TRBD1 matches 7 bases. Germline CDR1 MDHEN, CDR2 SYDVKM. The CDR3 is 14 amino acids. Germline trimming cut 5 bases from V and 5 bases from J; bases unmatched to any gene: 6. In DNA form, the CDR3 reads TGTGCCAGCAGTAAGACAGGGTTTAGAAACACCATATATTCT. Its translation: CASSKTGFRNTIYS.

There are many counts of this clonotype. V and J are TRBV7-3 and TRBJ1-2; 12 bases are a match to TRBD1. Trimming took 8 bases from V and 4 from J; bases not matched to a gene: 5. The germline V gene has CDR1 SGHTA and CDR2 FQGTGA. There are 14 residues in the CDR3. CDR3 nucleotide sequence: TGTGCCAGCGGCCCGGGACAGGGGGCCTATGGCTACACCTTC. The encoded protein is CASGPGQGAYGYTF. Variable domain in full (rest from reference TRBV7-3 and TRBJ1-2): GAGVSQTPSNKVTEKGKYVELRCDPISGHTALYWYRQSLGQGPEFLIYFQGTGAADDSGLPNDRFFAVRPEGSVSTLKIQRTERGDSAVYLCASGPGQGAYGYTFGSGTRLTVV.

This clonotype occurred many times. A junction end diverges from the germline sequence, so it may reflect a read error. The chain has TRBV7-2 and TRBJ2-7; D is unclear. This CDR3 has 14 amino acids. CDR1 and CDR2 from the germline V gene are SGHTA and FQGNSA. The DNA for the CDR3 is TGTGCCAGCAGCTTAGTTGACGTGACCTACGGGCAGTACTTC. This translates into CASSLVDVTYGQYF.